What follows are 5 T cell receptor beta chains derived from one specimen sequenced in a study of T-cell reconstitution after alpha-beta-depleted transplantation in children. Unique molecular identifiers were used in preparing the TCRbeta library. TCRdb itself ran the PCR reads through MiXCR, one entry per CDR3 protein. The table records 400,000 to 500,000 distinct CDR3 sequences, about 11% of them present only once. Source: PBMCs from the stem cell graft donor, taken from the stem cell graft. These receptors were obtained from a human donor who donated a stem cell graft to a child with acute myeloid leukemia.

The chain recombines TRBV20-1 with TRBJ1-1; D gene ambiguous. The V gene's germline CDR1 is DFQATT and CDR2 SNEGSKA (reference sequence). This CDR3 contains 12 residues. V lost 3 bases and J 0 bases, leaving 5 bases between the germline ends. CDR3 loop: CSASDLNTEAFF. In DNA, the CDR3 is TGCAGTGCTAGTGACTTGAACACTGAAGCTTTCTTT.

In its sample, this clonotype was seen a few times. The chain employs TRBV3-1 and TRBJ1-6; possibly TRBD1 for D (5 bases). The CDR3 covers 18 residues. Per germline, CDR1 LGHDT and CDR2 YNNKEL (reference sequence). Trimming stripped 0 bases from V and 0 bases from J, with 12 bases between. Written as DNA, the CDR3 is TGTGCCAGCAGCCAAGAGGGGACGGCAAGCTCCTATAATTCACCCCTCCACTTT. Its translation is CASSQEGTASSYNSPLHF.

This clonotype appeared a few times. This sequence joins TRBV10-3 and TRBJ2-1; perhaps TRBD2 as D (5 bases). Trimming removed 6 bases at V and 8 bases at J, with 20 bases between. The CDR3 is made up of 15 amino acids. Germline V lookup: CDR1 ENHRY, CDR2 SYGVKD. As DNA, the CDR3 is TGTGCCATCAGATCAAGCGGTCCCCGAGAGCATGAGCAGTTCTTC. Its protein product is CAIRSSGPREHEQFF.

This clonotype was counted a few times. The chain combines TRBV29-1 with TRBJ2-1; 10 bases agree with TRBD2. J was trimmed by 8 bases and V by 4 bases; bases with no gene match: 8. Germline V gene data show CDR1 as SQVTM and CDR2 as ANQGSEA. There are 14 residues in the CDR3. CDR3: CSVAQREGRDEQFF. Written as DNA, the CDR3 is TGCAGCGTTGCACAGCGGGAGGGCCGGGATGAGCAGTTCTTC.

The V and J genes are TRBV6-1 and TRBJ1-6; TRBD1 agrees at 9 bases. This CDR3 region has 15 residues. Trimming cost V 7 bases and J 7 bases; bases outside gene matches: 8. From germline, CDR1 is MNHNS and CDR2 SASEGT. The CDR3 is CASTRTGAGNSPLHF. CDR3 sequence (DNA): TGTGCCAGCACTAGGACAGGGGCGGGGAATTCACCCCTCCACTTT.